A selection of T cell receptor beta chains follows, all from one sample in a study of lymphopenia after photon versus proton radiotherapy. Profiling relied on immunoSEQ multiplex PCR, and the TCRdb table lists in-frame clones only, not all of them. The repertoire holds roughly 20,000 clones, with around 90% as singletons. The input for sequencing was peripheral blood, taken from a patient treated with photon-based radiotherapy. These receptors were taken from a man aged 55 to 70 with pancreatic cancer. The CDR3 runs from the conserved cysteine through the conserved F or W. D genes are given only for firm matches. Where a row states a size, it is once, few, many or the class of an expanded clone; other rows omit it.

D gene: -
J gene: TRBJ2-1
CDR3 length: 16
clone size: -
V gene: TRBV15
CDR3 protein: CATSSLGVRARDEQFF
CDR3 DNA: TGTGCCACCAGCAGCCTAGGGGTCAGGGCTCGCGATGAGCAGTTCTTC

D gene: TRBD2
J gene: TRBJ2-2
CDR3 length: 15
clone size: -
V gene: TRBV11-2
CDR3 protein: CASSLSGGFAGELFF
CDR3 DNA: TGTGCCAGCAGCCTTAGCGGGGGGTTCGCCGGGGAGCTGTTTTTT

D gene: -
J gene: TRBJ1-1
CDR3 length: 16
clone size: -
V gene: TRBV18
CDR3 protein: CASSPPNLSRYAEAFF
CDR3 DNA: TGTGCCAGCTCACCACCGAATCTCAGTAGATACGCTGAAGCTTTCTTT

D gene: -
J gene: TRBJ2-5
CDR3 length: 10
clone size: few
V gene: TRBV21-1
CDR3 protein: CASSQETQYF
CDR3 DNA: TGTGCCAGCAGCCAAGAGACCCAGTACTTC

D gene: -
J gene: TRBJ1-4
CDR3 length: 14
clone size: once
V gene: TRBV28
CDR3 protein: CASSLQGSVAKLFF
CDR3 DNA: TGTGCCAGCAGTTTACAGGGAAGTGTAGCAAAACTGTTTTTT

D gene: -
J gene: TRBJ2-1
CDR3 length: 14
clone size: -
V gene: TRBV15
CDR3 protein: CATSKISSYNEQFF
CDR3 DNA: TGTGCCACCAGCAAGATTAGCTCCTACAATGAGCAGTTCTTC

D gene: TRBD2
J gene: TRBJ2-7
CDR3 length: 15
clone size: -
V gene: TRBV6-5
CDR3 protein: CASRQRRGGDSEQYF
CDR3 DNA: TGTGCCAGCAGACAACGGCGGGGGGGAGACTCCGAGCAGTACTTC

D gene: TRBD2
J gene: TRBJ2-7
CDR3 length: 13
clone size: -
V gene: TRBV2
CDR3 protein: CASSEGGLYEQYF
CDR3 DNA: TGTGCCAGCAGTGAGGGAGGGTTATACGAGCAGTACTTC

D gene: TRBD1
J gene: TRBJ1-1
CDR3 length: 14
clone size: -
V gene: TRBV7-2
CDR3 protein: CASSLVQQGTEAFF
CDR3 DNA: TGTGCCAGCAGCTTAGTTCAACAGGGGACTGAAGCTTTCTTT

D gene: TRBD1
J gene: TRBJ1-1
CDR3 length: 15
clone size: -
V gene: TRBV12-5
CDR3 protein: CASGNNTGQGTEAFF
CDR3 DNA: TGTGCTAGTGGAAACAATACTGGACAGGGCACTGAAGCTTTCTTT

D gene: TRBD1
J gene: TRBJ2-5
CDR3 length: 13
clone size: once
V gene: TRBV2
CDR3 protein: CACRDRGQETQYF
CDR3 DNA: TGTGCCTGTCGGGACAGGGGACAAGAGACCCAGTACTTC

D gene: -
J gene: TRBJ2-7
CDR3 length: 15
clone size: -
V gene: TRBV14
CDR3 protein: CASSQDLSTFYEQYF
CDR3 DNA: TGTGCCAGCAGCCAAGATCTCTCCACTTTCTACGAGCAGTACTTC

D gene: -
J gene: TRBJ2-6
CDR3 length: 18
clone size: -
V gene: TRBV7-2
CDR3 protein: CASSPRVLAFAGANVLTF
CDR3 DNA: TGTGCCAGCAGCCCAAGGGTTCTGGCGTTCGCTGGGGCCAACGTCCTGACTTTC

D gene: -
J gene: TRBJ1-4
CDR3 length: 13
clone size: -
V gene: TRBV7-9
CDR3 protein: CASSLENAGKLFF
CDR3 DNA: TGTGCCAGCAGCTTAGAAAACGCTGGAAAACTGTTTTTT

D gene: TRBD2
J gene: TRBJ2-7
CDR3 length: 15
clone size: -
V gene: TRBV9
CDR3 protein: CASSESGGADYEQYF
CDR3 DNA: TGTGCCAGCAGCGAATCCGGGGGGGCCGACTACGAGCAGTACTTC

D gene: TRBD1
J gene: TRBJ1-2
CDR3 length: 15
clone size: -
V gene: TRBV5-4
CDR3 protein: CASSLEMGQGNGYTF
CDR3 DNA: TGTGCCAGCAGCTTGGAAATGGGACAGGGAAATGGCTACACCTTC

D gene: -
J gene: TRBJ1-3
CDR3 length: 15
clone size: -
V gene: TRBV5-1
CDR3 protein: CASSSTSGSGNTIYF
CDR3 DNA: TGCGCCAGCAGCTCCACCTCAGGGAGTGGAAACACCATATATTTT

D gene: -
J gene: TRBJ1-5
CDR3 length: 16
clone size: -
V gene: TRBV19
CDR3 protein: CASSRDRLISNQPQHF
CDR3 DNA: TGTGCCAGTAGTAGAGACAGACTGATTAGCAATCAGCCCCAGCATTTT